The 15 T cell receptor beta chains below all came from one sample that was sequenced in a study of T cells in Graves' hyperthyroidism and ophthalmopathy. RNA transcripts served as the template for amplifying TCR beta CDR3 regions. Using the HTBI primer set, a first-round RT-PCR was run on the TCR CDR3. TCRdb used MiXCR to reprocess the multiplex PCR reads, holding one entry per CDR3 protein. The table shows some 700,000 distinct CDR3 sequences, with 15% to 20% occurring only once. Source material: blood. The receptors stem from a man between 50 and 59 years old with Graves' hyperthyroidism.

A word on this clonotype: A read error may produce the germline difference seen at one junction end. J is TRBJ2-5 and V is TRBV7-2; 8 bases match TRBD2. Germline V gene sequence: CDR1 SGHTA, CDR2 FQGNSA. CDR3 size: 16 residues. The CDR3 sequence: CASSQAPGLVEETQYF. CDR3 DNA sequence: TGCGCCAGCAGCCAAGCACCGGGACTAGTGGAAGAGACCCAGTACTTC.

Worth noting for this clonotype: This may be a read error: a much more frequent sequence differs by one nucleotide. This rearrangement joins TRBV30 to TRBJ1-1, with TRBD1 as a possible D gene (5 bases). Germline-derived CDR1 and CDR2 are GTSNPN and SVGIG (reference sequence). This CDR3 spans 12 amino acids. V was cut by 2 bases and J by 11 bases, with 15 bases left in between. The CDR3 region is CAWSIPGTAAFF. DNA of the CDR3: TGTGCCTGGAGTATCCCCGGGACCGCGGCTTTCTTT.

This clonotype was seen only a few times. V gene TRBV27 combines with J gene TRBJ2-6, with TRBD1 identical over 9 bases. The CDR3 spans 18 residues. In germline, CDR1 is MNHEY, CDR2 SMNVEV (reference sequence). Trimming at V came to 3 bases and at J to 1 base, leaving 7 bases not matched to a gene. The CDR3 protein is CASSFNTGGFSGANVLTF. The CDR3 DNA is TGTGCCAGCAGTTTTAACACAGGGGGCTTTTCTGGGGCCAACGTCCTGACTTTC.

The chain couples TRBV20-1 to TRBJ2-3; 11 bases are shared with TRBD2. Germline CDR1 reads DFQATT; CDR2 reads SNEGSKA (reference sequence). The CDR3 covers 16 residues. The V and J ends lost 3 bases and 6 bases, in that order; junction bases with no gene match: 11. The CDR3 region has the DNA TGCAGTGCTAGCCCTACTAGCGGGAGAGGGGGGGATACGCAGTATTTT. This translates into CSASPTSGRGGDTQYF.

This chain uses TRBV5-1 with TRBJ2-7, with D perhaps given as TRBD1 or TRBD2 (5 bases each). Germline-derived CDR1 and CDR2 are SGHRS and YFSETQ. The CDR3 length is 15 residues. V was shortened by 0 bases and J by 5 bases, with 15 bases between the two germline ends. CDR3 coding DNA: TGCGCCAGCAGCTTGGTCCCCTCGGGACGGCACGAGCAGTACTTC. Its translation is CASSLVPSGRHEQYF. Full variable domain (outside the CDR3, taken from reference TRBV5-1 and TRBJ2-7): KAGVTQTPRYLIKTRGQQVTLSCSPISGHRSVSWYQQTPGQGLQFLFEYFSETQRNKGNFPGRFSGRQFSNSRSEMNVSTLELGDSALYLCASSLVPSGRHEQYFGPGTRLTVT.

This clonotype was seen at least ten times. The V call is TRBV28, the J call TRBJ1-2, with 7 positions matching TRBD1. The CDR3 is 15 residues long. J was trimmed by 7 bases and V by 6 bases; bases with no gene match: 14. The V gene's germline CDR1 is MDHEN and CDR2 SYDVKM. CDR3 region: CASSLEQGILGGYTF. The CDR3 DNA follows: TGTGCCAGCAGCCTAGAACAGGGGATCTTGGGTGGCTACACCTTC.

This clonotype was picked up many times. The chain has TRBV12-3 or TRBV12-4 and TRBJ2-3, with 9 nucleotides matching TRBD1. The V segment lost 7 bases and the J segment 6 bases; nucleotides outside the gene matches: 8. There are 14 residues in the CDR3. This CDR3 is CASTRDRARDTQYF. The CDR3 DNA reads TGTGCCAGCACCAGGGACAGGGCGCGGGATACGCAGTATTTT.

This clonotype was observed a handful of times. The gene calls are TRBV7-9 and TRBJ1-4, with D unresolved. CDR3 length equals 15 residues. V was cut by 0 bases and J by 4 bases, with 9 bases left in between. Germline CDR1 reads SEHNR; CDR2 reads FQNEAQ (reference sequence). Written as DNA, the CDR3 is TGTGCCAGCAGCTTAGCCCTTGGGGTTAATGAAAAACTGTTTTTT. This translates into CASSLALGVNEKLFF.

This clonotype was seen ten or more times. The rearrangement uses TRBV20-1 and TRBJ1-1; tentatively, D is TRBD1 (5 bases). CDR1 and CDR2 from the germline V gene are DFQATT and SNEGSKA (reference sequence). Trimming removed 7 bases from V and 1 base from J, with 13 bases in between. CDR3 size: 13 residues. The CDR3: CSVPTDPNTEAFF. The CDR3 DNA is TGCAGTGTTCCGACAGACCCGAACACTGAAGCTTTCTTT.

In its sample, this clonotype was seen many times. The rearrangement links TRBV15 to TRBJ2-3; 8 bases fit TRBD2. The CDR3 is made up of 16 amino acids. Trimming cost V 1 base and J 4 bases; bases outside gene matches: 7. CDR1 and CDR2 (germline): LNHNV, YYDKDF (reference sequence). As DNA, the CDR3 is TGTGCCACCAGCAGAGCGCAGCGGGAGTTAGCAGATACGCAGTATTTT. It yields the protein CATSRAQRELADTQYF.

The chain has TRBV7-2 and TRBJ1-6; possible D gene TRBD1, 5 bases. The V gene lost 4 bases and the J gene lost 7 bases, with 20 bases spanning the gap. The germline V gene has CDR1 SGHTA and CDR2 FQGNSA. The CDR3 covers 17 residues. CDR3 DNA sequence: TGTGCCAGCAGCTACCGCTGGACACGCGAGGGCAATTCACCCCTCCACTTT. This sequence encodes CASSYRWTREGNSPLHF.

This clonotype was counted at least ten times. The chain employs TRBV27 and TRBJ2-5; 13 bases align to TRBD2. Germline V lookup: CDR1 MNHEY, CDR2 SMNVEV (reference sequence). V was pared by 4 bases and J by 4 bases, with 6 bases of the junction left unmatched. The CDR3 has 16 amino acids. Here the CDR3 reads CASSSGLAGRGETQYF. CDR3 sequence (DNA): TGTGCCAGCAGTTCGGGACTAGCGGGGAGAGGAGAGACCCAGTACTTC.

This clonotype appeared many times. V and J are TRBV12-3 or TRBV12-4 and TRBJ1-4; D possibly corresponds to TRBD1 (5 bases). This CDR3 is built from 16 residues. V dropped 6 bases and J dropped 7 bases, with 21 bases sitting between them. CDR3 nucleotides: TGTGCCAGCAGCTTCACACCCTCTGGGGGTGGTGAAAAACTGTTTTTT. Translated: CASSFTPSGGGEKLFF.

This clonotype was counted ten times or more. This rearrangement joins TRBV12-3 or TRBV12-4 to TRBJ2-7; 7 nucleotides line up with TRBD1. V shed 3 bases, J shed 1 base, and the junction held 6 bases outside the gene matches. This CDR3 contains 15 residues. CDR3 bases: TGTGCCAGCAGTTTCTACCGGGACAGATCCTACGAGCAGTACTTC. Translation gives CASSFYRDRSYEQYF.

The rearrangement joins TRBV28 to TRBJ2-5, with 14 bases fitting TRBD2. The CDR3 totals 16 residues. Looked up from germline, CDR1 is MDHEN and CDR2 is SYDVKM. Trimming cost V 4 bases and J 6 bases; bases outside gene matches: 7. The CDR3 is CASSSGTSGSYQTQYF. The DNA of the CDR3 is TGTGCCAGCAGTTCCGGGACTAGCGGGAGTTATCAGACCCAGTACTTC.